A selection of T cell receptor beta chains follows, all from one sample in a study of cytomegalovirus exposure and HLA in healthy donors. This table comes from immunoSEQ multiplex PCR, and its TCRdb copy is limited to in-frame clones, with some not included. The sample consists of 270,000 or so clones, 75% to 90% of them appearing once. The sequenced material came from PBMCs. The receptor source for this set is a man aged 40-49 years in good health and CMV-seropositive. CDR3s include the opening cysteine and the closing phenylalanine or tryptophan. Each record gives: D gene, J gene, clone size, V gene, CDR3 DNA, CDR3 protein. D genes are given only for firm matches. Clone size is not always given. Where it is, it says once, few, many or a class for expanded clones.

D: TRBD1; J: TRBJ2-7; size: few; V: TRBV7-6; DNA: TGTGCCAGCAGCTCGACAGGGGCTTACGAGCAGTACTTC; CDR3: CASSSTGAYEQYF
D: TRBD1; J: TRBJ2-1; size: NA; V: TRBV6-5; DNA: TGTGCCAGCAGTTACTCCGGGACAGGGGGCCAGGAGCAGTTCTTC; CDR3: CASSYSGTGGQEQFF
D: TRBD1; J: TRBJ2-7; size: NA; V: TRBV28; DNA: TGTGCCAGCAGGGCGGGGACAGGGGGCTACGAGCAGTACTTC; CDR3: CASRAGTGGYEQYF
D: NA; J: TRBJ2-3; size: few; V: TRBV7-2; DNA: TGTGCCAGCAAACCAATGGACAGACATACGCAGTATTTT; CDR3: CASKPMDRHTQYF
D: TRBD1; J: TRBJ2-7; size: NA; V: TRBV27; DNA: TGTGCCAGCAGTTACAGGGGCCCGTACGAGCAGTACTTC; CDR3: CASSYRGPYEQYF
D: NA; J: TRBJ1-3; size: once; V: TRBV29-1; DNA: TGCAGCGGGGGGGGGCAGTCTGGAAACACCATATATTTT; CDR3: CSGGGQSGNTIYF
D: TRBD2; J: TRBJ2-1; size: NA; V: TRBV15; DNA: TGTGCCACCAGCAGAGATCCCCCTAGCGGGACCGGTGAGCAGTTCTTC; CDR3: CATSRDPPSGTGEQFF
D: TRBD1; J: TRBJ1-2; size: NA; V: TRBV28; DNA: TGTGCCAGCAACCCGACAGGGTATTATGGCTACACCTTC; CDR3: CASNPTGYYGYTF
D: NA; J: TRBJ2-1; size: NA; V: TRBV9; DNA: TGTGCCAGCAGCGTAGGAGTAGCGGAGACCAATGAGCAGTTCTTC; CDR3: CASSVGVAETNEQFF
D: NA; J: TRBJ1-1; size: few; V: TRBV10-3; DNA: TGTGCCATCAGTGAGTCGGCAGGCGAAGCTTTCTTT; CDR3: CAISESAGEAFF
D: NA; J: TRBJ2-2; size: NA; V: TRBV18; DNA: TGTGCCAGCTCAACGCCCAGGGGAACGAACACCGGGGAGCTGTTTTTT; CDR3: CASSTPRGTNTGELFF
D: NA; J: TRBJ1-1; size: NA; V: TRBV5-1; DNA: TGCGCCAGCAGCTTGGCCCCAGGGACTAACACTGAAGCTTTCTTT; CDR3: CASSLAPGTNTEAFF
D: NA; J: TRBJ2-7; size: NA; V: TRBV2; DNA: TGTGCCAGCCGCCCCCAGGGTGACGAGCAGTACTTC; CDR3: CASRPQGDEQYF
D: TRBD1; J: TRBJ1-5; size: few; V: TRBV28; DNA: TGTGCCAGCACCTCCAGGGACAGGGCCTTGCAGCCCCAGCATTTT; CDR3: CASTSRDRALQPQHF
D: TRBD2; J: TRBJ2-7; size: NA; V: TRBV6-4; DNA: TGTGCCAGCAGTCCCTCCGGGGGGTACGAGCAGTACTTC; CDR3: CASSPSGGYEQYF
D: TRBD1; J: TRBJ1-1; size: NA; V: TRBV4-2; DNA: TGTGCCAGCAGCCAAGGACAGGGGGTTTTTACGGACACTGAAGCTTTCTTT; CDR3: CASSQGQGVFTDTEAFF
D: TRBD1; J: TRBJ1-2; size: NA; V: TRBV7-2; DNA: TGTGCCAGCAGCTTACCCGCCCGGGACAGGGGAAAGAACTATGGCTACACCTTC; CDR3: CASSLPARDRGKNYGYTF
D: NA; J: TRBJ1-4; size: NA; V: TRBV5-3; DNA: TGTGCCAGAAGCTATGGGGTAGGGGGAACTAATGAAAAACTGTTTTTT; CDR3: CARSYGVGGTNEKLFF
D: TRBD1; J: TRBJ1-1; size: NA; V: TRBV5-4; DNA: TGTGCCAGCGGTCAGGGGGCCAGGAACACTGAAGCTTTCTTT; CDR3: CASGQGARNTEAFF
D: NA; J: TRBJ2-7; size: NA; V: TRBV18; DNA: TGTGCCAGCTCACCACCAGGAAGAGGGGGCTCCTACGAGCAGTACTTC; CDR3: CASSPPGRGGSYEQYF
D: NA; J: TRBJ1-2; size: NA; V: TRBV29-1; DNA: TGCAGCGCGACCGGCGGGAGCAGGGTTGGCTACACCTTC; CDR3: CSATGGSRVGYTF
D: TRBD1; J: TRBJ1-1; size: NA; V: TRBV7-9; DNA: TGTGCCAGCAGCTTATGGGACAGTGTGAACACTGAAGCTTTCTTT; CDR3: CASSLWDSVNTEAFF
D: NA; J: TRBJ1-3; size: NA; V: TRBV6-5; DNA: TGTGCCAGCAGTCTCGACAGCCCTCCTGGAAACACCATATATTTT; CDR3: CASSLDSPPGNTIYF
D: NA; J: TRBJ1-6; size: once; V: TRBV2; DNA: TGTGCCAGCAGTGGGGGCAGGGGTAATTCACCCCTCCACTTT; CDR3: CASSGGRGNSPLHF
D: NA; J: TRBJ1-4; size: NA; V: TRBV6-6; DNA: TGTGCCAGCAGCCCAAACAGGGCTAATGAAAAACTGTTTTTT; CDR3: CASSPNRANEKLFF
D: NA; J: TRBJ2-7; size: NA; V: TRBV29-1; DNA: TGCAGCGTTGCTAGCAGCTACGAGCAGTACTTC; CDR3: CSVASSYEQYF
D: NA; J: TRBJ2-3; size: NA; V: TRBV9; DNA: TGTGCCAGCAGCGTCTCCGGGACTCCCTTCACAGATACGCAGTATTTT; CDR3: CASSVSGTPFTDTQYF